A single sample is the source of the 4 T cell receptor beta chains below, sequenced in a study of shared clonotypes between healthy human individuals (dated by TCRdb to about 2020). The library was made by the immunoSEQ multiplex PCR assay. The clones in this table, taken by TCRdb from immuneACCESS, are in-frame only. Not every clone is retained; where verified, under half of the shortfall comes from an unresolved V gene, and the cause of the rest is unknown. In all, the sample holds around 1.9 million clones, and 93% of those were seen once. The top ten hold around 1.8% of the sample. For the CD8 naive samples, CD45RO-negative cells were positively selected for CCR7, yielding a CD45RA+CCR7+ population from which TemRA cells were excluded. The sequenced sample was naive CD8+ T cells from PBMCs. The cell subset or site tag for this specimen amounts to: CD45RA+CCR7+. All receptors come from a man between 18 and 35 years old in good health. Some clones in this sample may be carry-over from other donors' samples.

This clone occurred a few times. This sequence joins TRBV10-3 and TRBJ1-3; D unresolved. Germline CDR1 is ENHRY and CDR2 is SYGVKD. The V gene lost 2 bases and the J gene lost 0 bases, with 5 bases spanning the gap. CDR3 length: 14 amino acids. The CDR3 region has the DNA TGTGCCATCAGTGAGGACGGCTCTGGAAACACCATATATTTT. Translation gives CAISEDGSGNTIYF.

This clone has a single count. The V gene is TRBV28, the J gene TRBJ2-7; a possible D gene is TRBD1 (6 bases). The germline gives CDR1 MDHEN, CDR2 SYDVKM. This CDR3 comprises 13 residues. Trimming removed 6 bases from V and 4 bases from J, with 13 bases in between. The CDR3 is CASRTGTRYEQYF. For the CDR3, the DNA is TGTGCCAGCAGAACAGGGACCCGTTACGAGCAGTACTTC.

J is TRBJ2-5 and V is TRBV29-1; the match to TRBD2 covers 7 bases. Germline values: CDR1 SQVTM, CDR2 ANQGSEA. The J segment lost 3 bases and the V segment lost 3 bases, leaving 13 bases of the junction unmatched. The CDR3 extends over 16 amino acids. In nucleotides, the CDR3 is TGCAGCGTTGAGGGTACGCCTAGCGGAGAGGAAGAGACCCAGTACTTC. It translates to CSVEGTPSGEEETQYF.

This clone has a single count. The chain couples TRBV5-4 to TRBJ2-3; tentatively, D is TRBD1 (5 bases). The germline V gene has CDR1 SGHNT and CDR2 YYREEE (reference sequence). Trimming cost V 4 bases and J 0 bases, with 15 bases left between them. The CDR3 runs to 16 residues. CDR3 nucleotides: TGTGCCAGCAGCCACCGACAGTTTACTAGCACAGATACGCAGTATTTT. Its translation is CASSHRQFTSTDTQYF.